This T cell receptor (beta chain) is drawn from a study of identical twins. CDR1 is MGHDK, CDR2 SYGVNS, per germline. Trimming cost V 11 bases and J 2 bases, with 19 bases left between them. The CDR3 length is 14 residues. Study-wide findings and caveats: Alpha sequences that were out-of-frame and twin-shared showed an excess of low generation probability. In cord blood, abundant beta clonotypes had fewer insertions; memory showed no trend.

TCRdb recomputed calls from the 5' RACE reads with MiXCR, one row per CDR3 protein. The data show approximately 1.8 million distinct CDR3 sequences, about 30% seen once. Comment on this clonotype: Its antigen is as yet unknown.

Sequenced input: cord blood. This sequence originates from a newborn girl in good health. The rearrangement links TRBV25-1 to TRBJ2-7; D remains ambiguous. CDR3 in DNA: TGTGCCGGCCATAACGGAGCAAGCACCTACGAGCAGTACTTC. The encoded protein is CAGHNGASTYEQYF.